A single T cell receptor beta chain is shown here with its context. Its cognate antigen is unknown. Noted treatment: roughly 18 received Ad26.COV2.S at low or high dose, single or two shots; 5 received placebo; per-sample allocation not given. At day 63 after the first vaccine or placebo injection, samples were drawn. An Ad26 vector carrying the Wuhan-strain SARS-CoV-2 spike served as the vaccine. The data were taken from a study of Ad26.COV2.S vaccination and SARS-CoV-2 variants. Study-wide background: Intramuscular Ad26.COV2.S at 5x10^10 or 1x10^11 viral particles. Overall study results and limits: People given the vaccine had a wider spike-specific TCR breadth than placebo recipients did.

The CDR3 has 18 amino acids. Trimming took 2 bases from V and 1 from J; bases not matched to a gene: 11. CDR1 is MDHEN and CDR2 is SYDVKM in the germline V gene. The protocol was immunoSEQ multiplex PCR, while the TCRdb copy is restricted to in-frame clones and leaves out a portion. The sample records 300,000 to 350,000 clones, around nine tenths being singletons. This rearrangement joins TRBV28 to TRBJ1-1; TRBD1 matches 9 bases. The sequences come from peripheral blood, collected in a trial of Ad26.COV2.S vaccine versus placebo. The sequence was obtained from a person aged 18-65 years who received the Ad26.COV2.S COVID-19 vaccine or a placebo. The CDR3: CASSLTRDRESWNTEAFF. The DNA of the CDR3 is TGTGCCAGCAGTTTAACCCGGGACAGGGAAAGCTGGAACACTGAAGCTTTCTTT.